One and the same sample provided the 23 T cell receptor beta chains below, sequenced in a study of T cells after yellow fever vaccination (dated by TCRdb to the late 2010s). The library was generated by 5' RACE. Instrument used: Illumina NovaSeq 6000. TCRdb redid the processing of the public reads, applying fastp at Q25 and MiXCR, and retained in-frame beta chains. Merged by CDR3 protein, the rows form single entries marked with the most common genes and DNA. This sample comprises some 390,000 distinct CDR3 sequences, under 20% of them detected only once. Of the sample, 15% to 20% is held by the ten largest clones. In light of the paper, this sample's treatment or condition label describes: live attenuated yellow fever vaccine strain. Sequences were derived from PBMCs, sampled before the yellow fever booster vaccination. Receptor source: a man aged 18 to 30 who received the YFV17D yellow fever vaccine.

This clonotype occurred a few times. This sequence joins TRBV6-2 or TRBV6-3 and TRBJ2-3; D is unclear. Per germline, CDR1 MNHEY and CDR2 SVGEGT. Trimming took 6 bases from V and 0 from J, leaving 16 bases between them. This CDR3 is built from 16 residues. CDR3 in DNA: TGTGCCAGCAGCCTCCTTCCTCCCGTCAGCACAGATACGCAGTATTTT. Its protein is CASSLLPPVSTDTQYF.

This clonotype was seen many times. The chain carries TRBV5-6 and TRBJ2-7; 11 bases map to TRBD1. Per the germline V gene, CDR1 is SGHDT and CDR2 is YYEEEE. The CDR3 totals 16 residues. V was pared by 4 bases and J by 6 bases, with 12 bases of the junction left unmatched. CDR3 loop: CASSPTSDRGPSEQYV. The CDR3 region has the DNA TGTGCCAGCAGCCCAACCTCGGACAGGGGGCCTTCCGAGCAGTACGTC.

The genes are TRBV5-1 and TRBJ1-6; the D gene is possibly TRBD1 (6 bases). Looked up from germline, CDR1 is SGHRS and CDR2 is YFSETQ. V shed 0 bases and J shed 0 bases, with 10 bases lying between them. The CDR3 loop spans 17 amino acids. In DNA, the CDR3 is TGCGCCAGCAGCTTGGAAGACAGGAGCTCCTATAATTCACCCCTCCACTTT. Translated, it gives CASSLEDRSSYNSPLHF.

V and J are TRBV5-1 and TRBJ2-5; D perhaps matches TRBD2 (5 bases). V lost 3 bases and J lost 5, with 23 bases in between. CDR1 and CDR2 from the germline V gene are SGHRS and YFSETQ. This CDR3 spans 17 amino acids. CDR3 DNA sequence: TGCGCCAGCAGCTGGATCGCCTGGATGGCGGGTGGGGAGACCCAGTACTTC. It encodes CASSWIAWMAGGETQYF.

The rearrangement joins TRBV15 to TRBJ2-3; 12 bases align to TRBD2. The CDR3 length is 16 residues. The germline gives CDR1 LNHNV, CDR2 YYDKDF (reference sequence). With 5 bases clipped from V and 2 bases from J, the junction kept 5 bases outside the gene matches. CDR3 region: CATSPASGGATDTQYF. Here the CDR3 DNA reads TGTGCCACCAGCCCGGCTAGCGGGGGGGCCACAGATACGCAGTATTTT.

This sequence joins TRBV5-1 and TRBJ2-3, with D perhaps TRBD1 (5 bases). The CDR3 is 15 amino acids. CDR1 and CDR2 (germline): SGHRS, YFSETQ. With 0 bases removed from V and 4 bases from J, the gap between germline ends came to 12 bases. CDR3 in amino acids: CASSLGGRSADTQYF. DNA for the CDR3: TGCGCCAGCAGCTTGGGGGGCAGGTCGGCAGATACGCAGTATTTT.

This clonotype turned up a few times. The chain is built from TRBV12-3 or TRBV12-4 and TRBJ2-3, with D maybe TRBD2 (6 bases). The CDR3 consists of 13 residues. V dropped 8 bases and J dropped 3 bases, with 12 bases sitting between them. CDR3 sequence: CASSPGRTDTQYF. The CDR3 nucleotides are TGTGCCAGCTCCCCGGGGAGGACAGATACGCAGTATTTT.

This clonotype was recorded a few times. CDR3 protein: CASSPRQGSASREKLFF. In DNA form, the CDR3 reads TGTGCCAGCAGCCCTAGACAGGGTTCGGCCAGCCGTGAAAAACTGTTTTTT. This sequence joins TRBV7-2 and TRBJ1-4; 7 positions match TRBD1. Germline V gene data show CDR1 as SGHTA and CDR2 as FQGNSA. This CDR3 has 17 residues. V gave up 5 bases and J gave up 7 bases; unmatched junction bases: 16.

This clonotype was seen more than once but under ten times. The V gene is TRBV29-1, the J gene TRBJ1-2; TRBD1 aligns across 8 bases. CDR1 and CDR2 (germline): SQVTM, ANQGSEA. The CDR3 runs to 11 residues. Trimming cost V 7 bases and J 6 bases; bases outside gene matches: 4. CDR3 sequence reads: CSASTGDGYTF. The CDR3 nucleotides read TGCAGCGCCTCGACAGGGGATGGCTACACCTTC.

This clonotype occurred many times. The V and J genes are TRBV27 and TRBJ1-1; possibly TRBD1 for D (6 bases). The CDR3 extends over 13 amino acids. V lost 6 bases, J lost 4 bases, and 12 bases lay in between. The germline CDR1 and CDR2 sequences are MNHEY and SMNVEV (reference sequence). This chain's CDR3 is CASSENRVTEAFF. The CDR3 DNA sequence: TGTGCCAGCAGCGAAAACAGGGTCACTGAAGCTTTCTTT.

The chain combines TRBV20-1 with TRBJ2-7; no firm D call. The V end lost 2 bases, the J end lost 2 bases, and 13 bases lay between the germline ends. The CDR3 has 14 amino acids. Per the germline V gene, CDR1 is DFQATT and CDR2 is SNEGSKA (reference sequence). CDR3 nucleotides: TGCAGTGCTAGAAAATTTCCTGCAACCTACGAGCAGTACTTC. This translates into CSARKFPATYEQYF.

The chain has TRBV7-9 and TRBJ2-5, with a possible D match to TRBD2 (5 bases). Trimming took off 1 base at V and 7 bases at J, with 16 bases between the two ends. CDR1 and CDR2 from the germline V gene are SEHNR and FQNEAQ (reference sequence). This CDR3 contains 15 residues. The CDR3 spells CASSLVSLAVWTQYF. The CDR3, as DNA: TGTGCCAGCAGCTTAGTCTCCCTAGCTGTTTGGACCCAGTACTTC.

This clonotype was picked up many times. J is TRBJ2-6 and V is TRBV5-6; D is ambiguous. The germline V gene encodes CDR1 SGHDT and CDR2 YYEEEE. This CDR3 contains 15 residues. The V end was cut by 0 bases, the J end by 2 bases, with 6 bases between. CDR3 region: CASSLELTGANVLTF. The CDR3 DNA sequence: TGTGCCAGCAGCTTGGAGCTAACTGGGGCCAACGTCCTGACTTTC.

Only a few counts were recorded for this clonotype. The V call is TRBV20-1, the J call TRBJ1-2, with 7 bases identical to TRBD1. The CDR3 spans 12 residues. J gave up 3 bases and V 6 bases, and 4 bases lay outside the gene matches. The germline CDR1 and CDR2 sequences are DFQATT and SNEGSKA (reference sequence). The CDR3 DNA is TGCAGTGCCGCCACAGGGGACTATGGCTACACCTTC. Translated, it gives CSAATGDYGYTF.

The chain links TRBV7-3 to TRBJ1-5; D is unclear. Trimming took off 6 bases at V and 6 bases at J, with 9 bases between the two ends. CDR3 size: 12 residues. The V gene's germline CDR1 is SGHTA and CDR2 FQGTGA. The CDR3 is CASRPDRQPQHF. The CDR3 DNA sequence: TGTGCCAGCAGACCCGACCGTCAGCCCCAGCATTTT.

This clonotype has more than one count but fewer than ten. This rearrangement joins TRBV29-1 to TRBJ2-5, with unresolved D. The CDR3 totals 12 residues. V was cut by 4 bases and J by 5 bases, with 11 bases left in between. Germline assignment: CDR1 SQVTM and CDR2 ANQGSEA. The CDR3: CSVGGRLETQYF. In nucleotides, the CDR3 is TGCAGCGTTGGGGGTCGATTGGAGACCCAGTACTTC.

This chain uses TRBV29-1 with TRBJ1-2, with unresolved D. The V end was cut by 5 bases, the J end by 7 bases, with 26 bases between. CDR3 length: 16 residues. Germline loops: CDR1 SQVTM, CDR2 ANQGSEA. The CDR3 nucleotides are TGCAGCGTTCCGAGCCCTGGCCCTCCAACGTCGGGTGGCTACACCTTC. Protein sequence: CSVPSPGPPTSGGYTF.

The V gene is TRBV12-3 or TRBV12-4, the J gene TRBJ2-1; tentative D call: TRBD1 (6 bases). The CDR3 is 15 amino acids. Trimming stripped 3 bases from V and 0 bases from J, with 9 bases between. CDR3 loop: CASSFQDSSYNEQFF. DNA for the CDR3: TGTGCCAGCAGTTTCCAGGACAGCTCCTACAATGAGCAGTTCTTC.

V usage is TRBV5-1 and J usage is TRBJ2-1; 10 bases fit TRBD1. Trimming removed 0 bases from V and 10 bases from J; junction bases left unmatched: 7. The germline V gene encodes CDR1 SGHRS and CDR2 YFSETQ. The CDR3 is made up of 15 amino acids. CDR3 in DNA: TGCGCCAGCAGCTTGGTACCCGGGACAGGGGTAGAGCAGTTCTTC. It specifies CASSLVPGTGVEQFF.

This chain links TRBV20-1 with TRBJ2-5; 7 bases line up with TRBD2. V was pared by 6 bases and J by 3 bases, with 7 bases of the junction left unmatched. Germline V CDR1 and CDR2: DFQATT, SNEGSKA (reference sequence). CDR3 length: 13 amino acids. CDR3 nucleotide sequence: TGCAGTGCCGTATCGGGGGGAAAAGAGACCCAGTACTTC. Protein product: CSAVSGGKETQYF.

The J gene is TRBJ2-7, the V gene TRBV12-3 or TRBV12-4; D call uncertain. Trimming removed 3 bases at V and 3 bases at J, with 15 bases between. The CDR3 contains 15 residues. The CDR3 region has the DNA TGTGCCAGCAGTTTGGGCTCACGTTCGGTCTACGAGCAGTACTTC. It translates to CASSLGSRSVYEQYF.

This chain connects TRBV18 to TRBJ2-5; possible D gene TRBD1, 6 bases. V lost 5 bases and J 5 bases, leaving 12 bases between the germline ends. Germline V gene lookup returns CDR1 KGHSH and CDR2 LQKENI. The CDR3 contains 13 residues. As DNA, the CDR3 is TGTGCCAGCTCAGGCATACAGGGTGAGACCCAGTACTTC. Encoded protein: CASSGIQGETQYF. Variable domain in full (rest from reference TRBV18 and TRBJ2-5): NAGVMQNPRHLVRRRGQEARLRCSPMKGHSHVYWYRQLPEEGLKFMVYLQKENIIDESGMPKERFSAEFPKEGPSILRIQQVVRGDSAAYFCASSGIQGETQYFGPGTRLLVL.

The chain has TRBV29-1 and TRBJ2-7; 8 bases align to TRBD1. Trimming at V came to 6 bases and at J to 5 bases, leaving 9 bases not matched to a gene. The CDR3 loop spans 13 amino acids. CDR1 SQVTM and CDR2 ANQGSEA come from the germline V gene. DNA of the CDR3: TGCAGCGTCGGGACAGGTACAACCCACGAGCAGTACTTC. Amino acid sequence: CSVGTGTTHEQYF.